A selection of T cell receptor beta chains follows, all from one sample in a study of graft-versus-host responses after intestinal transplantation. Using immunoSEQ multiplex PCR, the repertoire was profiled, and TCRdb retains in-frame clones only, with some absent. This sample has roughly 13,000 clones; around a third occur once, and the top ten carry around 6%. The source material was alloreactive CD4+ T cells from a mixed lymphocyte reaction culture, sampled before intestinal transplant. These receptors originate from a human patient who received an intestinal transplant. Both conserved end residues are trimmed from each CDR3. Each record gives: V gene, J gene, CDR3 protein.

v_call: TRBV6-1; j_call: TRBJ2-2; cdr3_aa: ASCRPPNTGELF
v_call: TRBV7-9; j_call: TRBJ1-6; cdr3_aa: ASSLGRVTYNSPLH
v_call: TRBV4-2; j_call: TRBJ2-2; cdr3_aa: ASGLKAGNTGELF
v_call: TRBV6-4; j_call: TRBJ2-2; cdr3_aa: ASSPTPERELF
v_call: TRBV15; j_call: TRBJ1-1; cdr3_aa: ATSRDPHGNTEAF
v_call: TRBV15; j_call: TRBJ1-5; cdr3_aa: ATSRGDRDQPQH
v_call: TRBV30; j_call: TRBJ1-5; cdr3_aa: AWSRDSNQPQH
v_call: TRBV27; j_call: TRBJ2-6; cdr3_aa: ASSHPLQGSYVSGANVLT
v_call: TRBV15; j_call: TRBJ2-6; cdr3_aa: ATSRRLGSGANVLT
v_call: TRBV4-1; j_call: TRBJ1-2; cdr3_aa: ASSQEVPGLLYGYT
v_call: TRBV9; j_call: TRBJ1-2; cdr3_aa: ASSVRDRTNYGYT
v_call: TRBV5-1; j_call: TRBJ2-7; cdr3_aa: ASQGGTVYEQY
v_call: TRBV11-3; j_call: TRBJ1-5; cdr3_aa: ASSFGLGGSQPQH
v_call: TRBV7-2; j_call: TRBJ1-5; cdr3_aa: ASSLAGWDQPQH